The subject of this entry is one T cell receptor (beta chain). The antigen remains undetermined. Libraries were prepared by immunoSEQ multiplex PCR; TCRdb keeps only in-frame clonotypes and omits some of them. The repertoire holds about 4,900 clones, with around 66% as singletons. These data are taken from a study of CD8 T cell repertoires and HIV-1 epitope variants. Across the study: Control wells had CMV/EBV/flu peptides, negative Ebola AY9, or no peptide.

Sequencing input: cultured CD8+ T cells derived from PBMCs. The clonotype comes from a male donor with HIV.

The CDR3 loop reads CASSGVNYGYTF. In DNA, the CDR3 is TGTGCCAGCAGTGGAGTTAACTATGGCTACACCTTC. The V gene is TRBV13, the J gene TRBJ1-2; D unresolved. This CDR3 is 12 amino acids long. Between the trimmed V and J ends, which lost 6 bases and 1 base, there was a span of 6 bases. Germline V gene sequence: CDR1 PRHDT, CDR2 FYEKMQ (reference sequence).